This TCR beta chain was identified in a study of shared clonotypes between healthy human individuals. At the level of the study: The donors, two women and a few men, were aged 18 to 49. There were three CD4 naive, three CD4 memory, two CD8 naive and one CD8 memory plates per donor.

The CDR3 runs 15 residues. Trimming pared 1 base from V and 5 bases from J, leaving 11 bases between. Per germline, CDR1 SGHAT and CDR2 FQNNGV. The protocol was immunoSEQ multiplex PCR, while the TCRdb copy is restricted to in-frame clones and leaves out a portion. The table lists a few million clones, about 90% of them singletons. The chain is built from TRBV11-2 and TRBJ2-2; D is unresolved. What was sequenced was naive CD4+ T cells from PBMCs. Subset: CD45RA+ positively selected. The receptor was derived from a man between 18 and 29 years old in good health. Some clones in this sample may be carry-over from other donors' samples. CDR3 nucleotide sequence: TGTGCCAGCAGCTTAGGGTCAACGGTAACCGGGGAGCTGTTTTTT. Translation: CASSLGSTVTGELFF.